What follows describes a single TCR beta chain. Its antigen is currently unknown. The record originates from a study of cytotoxic CD8 clonotypes in ibrutinib-treated CLL. The wider study: A mean of around 250,000 productive templates and tens of thousands of productive rearrangements was obtained per sample.

Assay used: immunoSEQ multiplex PCR; TCRdb lists only in-frame clones, some missing. The sample has 35,000 to 50,000 clones, roughly 72% seen once; the top ten hold 9.5% to 13%. Study results and limitations: Public clonotypes were seen rarely and were contracted or stable on treatment.

The TCR was taken from a human donor with chronic lymphocytic leukemia. The starting material was PBMCs, obtained at disease progression, from a patient treated with ibrutinib.

CDR3 in DNA: TGTGCCAGCAGCGTAGGTGGGGGCGCCGAGACCCAGTACTTC. Its protein is CASSVGGGAETQYF. V usage is TRBV9 and J usage is TRBJ2-5; the D gene is possibly TRBD1 (6 bases). Germline CDR1 SGDLS, CDR2 YYNGEE. The V gene lost 0 bases and the J gene lost 5 bases, with 11 bases spanning the gap. The CDR3 loop spans 14 amino acids.